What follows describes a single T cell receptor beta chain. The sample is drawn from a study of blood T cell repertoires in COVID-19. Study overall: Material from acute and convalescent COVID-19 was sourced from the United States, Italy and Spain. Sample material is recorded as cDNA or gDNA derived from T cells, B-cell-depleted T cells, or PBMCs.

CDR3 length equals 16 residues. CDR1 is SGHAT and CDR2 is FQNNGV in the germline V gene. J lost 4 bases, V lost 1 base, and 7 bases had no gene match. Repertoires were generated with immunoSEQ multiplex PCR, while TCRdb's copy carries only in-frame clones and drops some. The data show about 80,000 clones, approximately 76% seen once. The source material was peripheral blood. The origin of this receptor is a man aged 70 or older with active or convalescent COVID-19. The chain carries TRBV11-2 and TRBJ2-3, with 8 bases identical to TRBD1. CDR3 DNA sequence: TGTGCCAGCAGCTTAGCGGTTCGGACAGGGCCAGATACGCAGTATTTT. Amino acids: CASSLAVRTGPDTQYF.